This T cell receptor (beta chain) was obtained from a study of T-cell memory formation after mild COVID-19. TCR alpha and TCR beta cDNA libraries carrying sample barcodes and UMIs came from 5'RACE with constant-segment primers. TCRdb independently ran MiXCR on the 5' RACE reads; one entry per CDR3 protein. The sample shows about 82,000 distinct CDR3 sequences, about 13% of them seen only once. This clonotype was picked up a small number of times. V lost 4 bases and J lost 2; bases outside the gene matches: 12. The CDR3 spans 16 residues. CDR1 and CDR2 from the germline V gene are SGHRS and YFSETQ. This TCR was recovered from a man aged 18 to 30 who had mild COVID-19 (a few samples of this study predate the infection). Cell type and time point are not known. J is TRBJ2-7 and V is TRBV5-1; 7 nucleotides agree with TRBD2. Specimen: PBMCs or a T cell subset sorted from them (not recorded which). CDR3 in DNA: TGCGCCAGCAGCCTACGGGGAGGGCGTGCGGCCTACGAGCAGTACTTC. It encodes CASSLRGGRAAYEQYF.